The 4 T cell receptor beta chains given below trace back to one sample, sequenced in a study of regulatory and conventional T cells in RAG deficiency. Blood CD4+ CD25-low CD127-high conventional T cells supplied the genomic DNA template. The table came from immunoSEQ multiplex PCR; TCRdb's copy has only in-frame clones and leaves some out. The sample holds 20,000 to 25,000 clones, just under 95% seen once. These same records also appear under a second study, on regulatory T cells. That report notes: The primer mix had 52 TRBV and 13 TRBJ primers.

Sequencing was performed on CD4+ T cells sorted from blood. The receptor source for this set is a human donor in good health.

V and J are TRBV5-1 and TRBJ1-4; no definite D call. Trimming removed 0 bases from V and 0 bases from J, with 6 bases in between. Per germline, CDR1 SGHRS and CDR2 YFSETQ. The CDR3 contains 15 residues. The CDR3 DNA reads TGCGCCAGCAGCTTGGCGGCAGCAACTAATGAAAAACTGTTTTTT. Its translation: CASSLAAATNEKLFF.

The chain recombines TRBV2 with TRBJ1-2; TRBD1 might be the D (5 bases). Germline CDR1 reads SNHLY; CDR2 reads FYNNEI. V lost 3 bases to trimming and J lost 7 bases, with 12 bases between them. The CDR3 has 13 amino acids. CDR3 DNA: TGTGCCAGCAGTGAGGAAGGGGAGGGTGGCTACACCTTC. This translates into CASSEEGEGGYTF. Full variable domain (missing parts from reference TRBV2 and TRBJ1-2): EPEVTQTPSHQVTQMGQEVILRCVPISNHLYFYWYRQILGQKVEFLVSFYNNEISEKSEIFDDQFSVERPDGSNFTLKIRSTKLEDSAMYFCASSEEGEGGYTFGSGTRLTVV.

In this sample, this clone turned up once. The chain uses TRBV4-2 and TRBJ2-7, with a tentative D call TRBD2 (7 bases). CDR1 and CDR2 (germline): LGHNA, YNFKEQ. The V end lost 4 bases, the J end lost 1 base, and 11 bases lay between the germline ends. The CDR3 sequence is 14 residues long. The CDR3 nucleotides are TGTGCCAGCAGCCCCGGGGGGCCGTCCTACGAGCAGTACTTC. Translation: CASSPGGPSYEQYF.

The chain recombines TRBV28 with TRBJ1-3; tentatively, D is TRBD1 (5 bases). CDR1 is MDHEN and CDR2 is SYDVKM in the germline V gene. V was cut by 6 bases and J by 4 bases, with 19 bases left in between. The CDR3 has 16 amino acids. This CDR3 reads CASRALRVVSGNTIYF. The CDR3 nucleotides are TGTGCCAGCAGGGCCCTCAGGGTGGTGTCCGGAAACACCATATATTTT. The variable domain in full, completed from reference TRBV28 and TRBJ1-3, reads DVKVTQSSRYLVKRTGEKVFLECVQDMDHENMFWYRQDPGLGLRLIYFSYDVKMKEKGDIPEGYSVSREKKERFSLILESASTNQTSMYLCASRALRVVSGNTIYFGEGSWLTVV.